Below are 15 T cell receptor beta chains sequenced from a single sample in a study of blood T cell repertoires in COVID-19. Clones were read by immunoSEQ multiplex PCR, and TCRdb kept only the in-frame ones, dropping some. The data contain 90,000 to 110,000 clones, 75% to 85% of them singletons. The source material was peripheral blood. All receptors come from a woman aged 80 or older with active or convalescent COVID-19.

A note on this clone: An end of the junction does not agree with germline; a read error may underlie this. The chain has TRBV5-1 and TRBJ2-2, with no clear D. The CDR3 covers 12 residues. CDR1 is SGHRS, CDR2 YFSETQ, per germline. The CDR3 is CASSPNSGELFF. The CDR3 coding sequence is TGCGCCAGCAGCCCGAACTCCGGGGAGCTGTTTTTT.

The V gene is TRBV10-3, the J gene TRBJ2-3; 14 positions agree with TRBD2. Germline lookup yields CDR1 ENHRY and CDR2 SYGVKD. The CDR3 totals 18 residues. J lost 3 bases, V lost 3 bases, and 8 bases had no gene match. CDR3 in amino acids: CAISEGLAGGKETDTQYF. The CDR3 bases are TGTGCCATCAGTGAAGGACTAGCGGGAGGCAAGGAGACAGATACGCAGTATTTT.

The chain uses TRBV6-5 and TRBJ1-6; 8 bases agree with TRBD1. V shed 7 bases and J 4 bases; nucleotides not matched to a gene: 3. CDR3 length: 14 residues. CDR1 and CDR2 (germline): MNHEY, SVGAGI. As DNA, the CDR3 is TGTGCCAGCAAGCGGGACAGGTATAATTCACCCCTCCACTTT. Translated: CASKRDRYNSPLHF.

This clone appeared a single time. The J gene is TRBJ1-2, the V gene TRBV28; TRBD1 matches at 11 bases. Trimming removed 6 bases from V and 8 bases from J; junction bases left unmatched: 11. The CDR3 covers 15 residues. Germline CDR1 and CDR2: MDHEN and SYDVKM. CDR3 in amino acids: CASRNRGQGALGYTF. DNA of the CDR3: TGTGCCAGCAGGAACAGAGGACAGGGGGCATTGGGCTACACCTTC.

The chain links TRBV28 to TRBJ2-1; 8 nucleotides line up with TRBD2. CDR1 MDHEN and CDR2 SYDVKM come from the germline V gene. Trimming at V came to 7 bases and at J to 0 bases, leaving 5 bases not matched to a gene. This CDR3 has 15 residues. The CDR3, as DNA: TGTGCCAGCAATAGCGGGGCTAGCTCCTACAATGAGCAGTTCTTC. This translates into CASNSGASSYNEQFF. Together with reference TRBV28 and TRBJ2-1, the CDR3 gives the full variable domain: DVKVTQSSRYLVKRTGEKVFLECVQDMDHENMFWYRQDPGLGLRLIYFSYDVKMKEKGDIPEGYSVSREKKERFSLILESASTNQTSMYLCASNSGASSYNEQFFGPGTRLTVL.

CDR3 DNA: TGCGCCAGCAGCTCGACAGCGAACACTGAAGCTTTCTTT. Protein: CASSSTANTEAFF. The chain carries TRBV5-1 and TRBJ1-1; the D gene is possibly TRBD1 (5 bases). Looked up from germline, CDR1 is SGHRS and CDR2 is YFSETQ. V lost 3 bases and J 1 base, leaving 7 bases between the germline ends. The CDR3 length is 13 residues.

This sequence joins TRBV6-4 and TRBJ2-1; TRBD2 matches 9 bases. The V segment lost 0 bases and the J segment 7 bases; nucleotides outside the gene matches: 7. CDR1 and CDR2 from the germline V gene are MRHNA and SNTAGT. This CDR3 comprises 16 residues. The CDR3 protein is CASSDSGLAGLNEQFF. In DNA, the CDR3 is TGTGCCAGCAGTGACTCGGGCCTAGCGGGACTAAATGAGCAGTTCTTC.

The CDR3 here is CASSGQGPTEAFF. The CDR3 bases are TGTGCCAGCTCTGGACAGGGTCCCACTGAAGCTTTCTTT. The rearrangement joins TRBV7-9 to TRBJ1-1; TRBD1 agrees at 8 bases. CDR3 length: 13 amino acids. Germline assignment: CDR1 SEHNR and CDR2 FQNEAQ (reference sequence). Trimming cost V 8 bases and J 4 bases; bases outside gene matches: 6.

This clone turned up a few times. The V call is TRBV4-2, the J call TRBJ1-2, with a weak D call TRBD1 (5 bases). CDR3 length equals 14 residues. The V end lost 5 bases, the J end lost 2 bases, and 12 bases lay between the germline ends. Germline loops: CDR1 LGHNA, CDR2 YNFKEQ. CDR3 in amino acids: CASSTVRQNYGYTF. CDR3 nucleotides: TGTGCCAGCAGCACGGTGCGACAGAACTATGGCTACACCTTC.

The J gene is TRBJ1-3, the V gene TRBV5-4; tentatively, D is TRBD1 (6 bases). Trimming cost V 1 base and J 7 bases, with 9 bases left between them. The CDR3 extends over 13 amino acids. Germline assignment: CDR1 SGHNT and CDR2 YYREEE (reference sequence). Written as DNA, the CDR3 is TGTGCCAGCAGCTTGAACAGGGTGAACACCATATATTTT. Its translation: CASSLNRVNTIYF.

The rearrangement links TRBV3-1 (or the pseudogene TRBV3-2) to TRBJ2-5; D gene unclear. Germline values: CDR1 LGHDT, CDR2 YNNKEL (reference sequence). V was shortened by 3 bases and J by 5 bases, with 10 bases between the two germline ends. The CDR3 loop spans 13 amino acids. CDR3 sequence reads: CASSQNNDETQYF. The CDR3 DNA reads TGTGCCAGCAGCCAGAACAATGATGAGACCCAGTACTTC.

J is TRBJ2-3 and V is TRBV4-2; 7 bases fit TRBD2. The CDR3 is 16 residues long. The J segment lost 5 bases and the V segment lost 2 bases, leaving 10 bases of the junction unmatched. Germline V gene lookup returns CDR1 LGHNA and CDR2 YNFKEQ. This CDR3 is CASSQTTSGTGDTQYF. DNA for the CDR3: TGTGCCAGCAGCCAAACAACGAGCGGGACCGGAGATACGCAGTATTTT.

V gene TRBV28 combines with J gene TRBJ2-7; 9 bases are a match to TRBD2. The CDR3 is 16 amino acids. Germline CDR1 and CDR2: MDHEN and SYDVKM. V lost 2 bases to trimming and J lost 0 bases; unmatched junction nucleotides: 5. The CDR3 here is CASSLGGLASSYEQYF. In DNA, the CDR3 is TGTGCCAGCAGTTTAGGCGGACTAGCGAGCTCCTACGAGCAGTACTTC.

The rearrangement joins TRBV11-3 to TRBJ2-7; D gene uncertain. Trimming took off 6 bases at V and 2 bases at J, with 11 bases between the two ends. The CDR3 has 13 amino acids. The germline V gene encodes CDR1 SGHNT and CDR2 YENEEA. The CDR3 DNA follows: TGTGCCAGCAGTTTTGGTGAGACCTACGAGCAGTACTTC. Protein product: CASSFGETYEQYF.

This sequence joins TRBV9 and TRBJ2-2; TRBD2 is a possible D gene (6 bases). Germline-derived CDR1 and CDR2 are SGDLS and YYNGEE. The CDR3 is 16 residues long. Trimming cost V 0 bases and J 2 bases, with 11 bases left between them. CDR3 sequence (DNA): TGTGCCAGCAGCGTAGGAGCGGGCGTTAACACCGGGGAGCTGTTTTTT. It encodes CASSVGAGVNTGELFF.